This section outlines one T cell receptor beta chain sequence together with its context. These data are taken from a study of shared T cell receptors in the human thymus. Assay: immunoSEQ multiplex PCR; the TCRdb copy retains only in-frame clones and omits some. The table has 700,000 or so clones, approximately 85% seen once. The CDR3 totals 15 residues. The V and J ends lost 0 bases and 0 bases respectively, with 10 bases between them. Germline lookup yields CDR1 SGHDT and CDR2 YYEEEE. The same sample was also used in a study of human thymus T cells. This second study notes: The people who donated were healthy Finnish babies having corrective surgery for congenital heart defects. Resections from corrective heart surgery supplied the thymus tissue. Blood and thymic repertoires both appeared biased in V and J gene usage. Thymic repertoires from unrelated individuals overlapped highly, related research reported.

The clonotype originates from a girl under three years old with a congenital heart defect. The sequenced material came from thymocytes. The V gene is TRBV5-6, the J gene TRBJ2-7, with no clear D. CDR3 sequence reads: CASSLGQEDSYEQYF. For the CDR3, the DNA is TGTGCCAGCAGCTTGGGCCAGGAAGACTCCTACGAGCAGTACTTC.